This TCR beta chain was captured by sequencing in a study of T cells after yellow fever vaccination. A few counts support this clonotype. TCRdb re-analysed the 5' RACE reads in MiXCR, keeping a single row per CDR3 protein. The sample contains more than 450,000 distinct CDR3 sequences, just over 20% of which appear only once. Germline V gene lookup returns CDR1 SGHRS and CDR2 YFSETQ. V shed 4 bases, J shed 1 base, and the junction held 10 bases outside the gene matches. The CDR3 has 16 residues. The sample here was PBMCs, taken about 20 days after the first yellow fever vaccination. J is TRBJ1-1 and V is TRBV5-1; 7 bases are a match to TRBD1. This TCR derives from a man aged 18 to 29 who received the YFV17D yellow fever vaccine. The CDR3 here is CASSRGQPTQNTEAFF. The CDR3 DNA sequence: TGCGCCAGCAGCCGGGGACAGCCCACACAGAACACTGAAGCTTTCTTT.